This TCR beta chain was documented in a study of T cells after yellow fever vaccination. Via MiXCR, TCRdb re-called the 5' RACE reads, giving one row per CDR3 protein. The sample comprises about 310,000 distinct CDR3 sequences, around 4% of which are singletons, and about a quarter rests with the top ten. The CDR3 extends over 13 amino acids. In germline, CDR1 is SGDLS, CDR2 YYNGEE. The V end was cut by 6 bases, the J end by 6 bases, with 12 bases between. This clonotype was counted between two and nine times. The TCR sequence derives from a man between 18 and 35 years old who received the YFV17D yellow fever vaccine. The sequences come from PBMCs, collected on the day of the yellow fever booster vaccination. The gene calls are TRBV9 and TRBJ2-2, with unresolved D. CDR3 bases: TGTGCCAGCACCCCTGAATGGCCCGGGGAGCTGTTTTTT. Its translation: CASTPEWPGELFF. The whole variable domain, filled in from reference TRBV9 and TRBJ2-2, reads DSGVTQTPKHLITATGQRVTLRCSPRSGDLSVYWYQQSLDQGLQFLIQYYNGEERAKGNILERFSAQQFPDLHSELNLSSLELGDSALYFCASTPEWPGELFFGEGSRLTVL.